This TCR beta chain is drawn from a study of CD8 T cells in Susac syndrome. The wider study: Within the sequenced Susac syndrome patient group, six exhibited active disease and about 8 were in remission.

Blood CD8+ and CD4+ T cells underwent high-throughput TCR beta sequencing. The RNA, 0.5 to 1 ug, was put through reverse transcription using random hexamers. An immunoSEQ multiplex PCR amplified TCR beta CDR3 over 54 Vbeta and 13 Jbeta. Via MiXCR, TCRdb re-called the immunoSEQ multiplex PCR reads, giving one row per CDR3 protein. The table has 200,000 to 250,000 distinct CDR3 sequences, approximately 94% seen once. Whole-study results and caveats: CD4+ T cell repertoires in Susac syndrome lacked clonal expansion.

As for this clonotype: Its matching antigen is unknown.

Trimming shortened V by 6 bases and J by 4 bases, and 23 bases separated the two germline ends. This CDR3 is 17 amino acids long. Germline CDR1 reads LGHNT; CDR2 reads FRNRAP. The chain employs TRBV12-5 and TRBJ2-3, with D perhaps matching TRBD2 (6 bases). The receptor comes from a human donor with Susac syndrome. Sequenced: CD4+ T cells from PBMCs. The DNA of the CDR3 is TGTGCTAGTGGCCGATCAATCCGGGACTCCGACCCAGATACGCAGTATTTT. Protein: CASGRSIRDSDPDTQYF.